The clone carrying this T cell receptor (beta chain) was picked up many times. This record belongs to a study of blood T cells in healthy people across ages. A second PCR, run for about 6 to 12 cycles, used a sample-barcoded 5' primer plus a J-beta primer mix. One entry per CDR3 protein, called by TCRdb with MiXCR from the 5' RACE reads. The profile shows around 1,100,000 distinct CDR3 sequences, around two fifths of them singletons. Germline CDR1 and CDR2: SGHAT and FQNNGV. The V gene lost 3 bases and the J gene lost 2 bases, with 8 bases spanning the gap. The CDR3 runs to 14 residues. The receptor comes from a man between 18 and 35 years old in good health. V usage is TRBV11-2 and J usage is TRBJ2-4; possibly TRBD1 for D (5 bases). The sequencing sample was made of blood. CDR3 amino acids: CASSLGQTKNIQYF. CDR3 coding DNA: TGTGCCAGCAGCTTGGGGCAAACCAAAAACATTCAGTACTTC.